This T cell receptor (beta chain) was documented in a study of metastatic and nonmetastatic thyroid tumors. V shed 7 bases and J shed 11 bases, with 15 bases lying between them. Per germline, CDR1 DFQATT and CDR2 SNEGSKA (reference sequence). The CDR3 totals 11 residues. Not a single patient had been given any form of treatment at any point before undergoing thyroid surgery. In the authors' workflow: Clinicopathological groups of papillary thyroid cancer showed CDR3 differences that were used to build a distant-metastasis classifier. From the PCR reads, TCRdb re-called clones with MiXCR. What appears here as the V and J calls and clone size reflects TCRdb's work, not the paper's. The repertoire holds about 19,000 clones, with around 38% as singletons.

The clonotype comes from a female donor with papillary thyroid cancer or a benign thyroid nodule (not recorded which). Some clones in this sample may be carry-over from other donors' samples. The sample comprised tumor tissue. V usage is TRBV20-1 and J usage is TRBJ2-4; TRBD2 is a possible D gene (5 bases). The CDR3 coding sequence is TGCAGTGTTCGGTCGAGCGGCCTTCAGTACTTC. The encoded protein is CSVRSSGLQYF.